This note documents a single T cell receptor beta chain sequence. Its antigen is currently unknown. Donors, without exception, were Caucasian adults residing in Nashville, Tennessee. From germline, CDR1 is ENHRY and CDR2 SYGVKD. This CDR3 region has 13 residues. Trimming cost V 9 bases and J 7 bases, with 19 bases left between them. This record comes from a study of shared clonotypes between healthy human individuals. Study overall: Donor ages ranged 18 to 49 years: a couple of women, a few men. Every donor yielded three CD4 naive, three CD4 memory, two CD8 naive and one CD8 memory plate. Regarding the study as a whole: Sampling covered nothing but blood. Tissue TCR repertoires likely differ from those found in blood.

Sequencing was performed with immunoSEQ multiplex PCR; in TCRdb, only in-frame clones are kept and a portion is missing. This sample carries 850,000 to 1,200,000 clones, about 74% of them seen once, and the ten largest clones take over 1.3%. V is TRBV10-3 and J is TRBJ2-7; TRBD1 is a possible D gene (5 bases). This sequence originates from a man aged 18 to 29 in good health. The sample was memory CD4+ T cells sorted from blood. Subset given: CD45RA-negative fraction. CDR3 nucleotide sequence: TGTGCCATAAGGGGAAGGCAGGCGGCGGAGCAGTACTTC. It yields the protein CAIRGRQAAEQYF.